These T cell receptor beta chains were read from a single sample in a study of shared clonotypes between healthy human individuals. TCRdb's table, derived via immunoSEQ multiplex PCR, lists solely in-frame clones and lacks some. The data contain roughly 2,300,000 clones, 85% to 95% of them singletons. The specimen was naive CD4+ T cells from PBMCs. The receptor set was obtained from a man aged 18 to 35 in good health. Some clones in this sample may be carry-over from other donors' samples. The CDR3 runs from the conserved cysteine through the conserved F or W. D genes are given only for firm matches. The size entry is marked missing in some rows and otherwise reads once, few, many or a size class.

CDR3nt | CDR3aa | j_gene | d_gene | abundance | v_gene
TGCGCCAGCAGCCATAGGAGGGGGGAATTCAGGGACTACACCTTC | CASSHRRGEFRDYTF | TRBJ1-2 | NA | NA | TRBV4-1
TGCGCCAGCAGTTCCGGGGCAGCTCCGGGCGAGCAGTACTTC | CASSSGAAPGEQYF | TRBJ2-7 | NA | NA | TRBV5-1
TGTGCCAGCAGTTTACCGCAGGACATTCAGTACTTC | CASSLPQDIQYF | TRBJ2-4 | NA | NA | TRBV28
TGTGCCAGCAGTGCCTCGGGACATATTAACACTGAAGCTTTCTTT | CASSASGHINTEAFF | TRBJ1-1 | NA | NA | TRBV6-4
TGTGCCATCAGTGCGGGACAGGGGCGCTACGAGCAGTACTTC | CAISAGQGRYEQYF | TRBJ2-7 | TRBD1 | NA | TRBV10-3
TGTGCCACCAGCGGATCAGGGCGGTCCTACTACGAGCAGTACTTC | CATSGSGRSYYEQYF | TRBJ2-7 | NA | once | TRBV15
TGCGCCAGCAGCCAACGAATGGACAGGGGATGGCATCAGCCCCAGCATTTT | CASSQRMDRGWHQPQHF | TRBJ1-5 | TRBD1 | NA | TRBV4-1
TGTGCCAGCAGCTATGCACTAGCGGGAGGGTCCTACGAGCAGTACTTC | CASSYALAGGSYEQYF | TRBJ2-7 | TRBD2 | NA | TRBV6-6
TGTGCCAGCAGCTTAGCGGCAGGGGGCGAGAGCGAGCAGTACTTC | CASSLAAGGESEQYF | TRBJ2-7 | TRBD1 | NA | TRBV7-9
TGTGCCAGCAGCCCACGGGCTAGCTACAATGAGCAGTTCTTC | CASSPRASYNEQFF | TRBJ2-1 | NA | NA | TRBV11-3
TGCGCCAGCAGGGATGGGACAGGTGGTTCACCCCTCCACTTT | CASRDGTGGSPLHF | TRBJ1-6 | TRBD1 | NA | TRBV5-1
TGTGCCTCGAAATACGAGCAGTACTTC | CASKYEQYF | TRBJ2-7 | NA | NA | TRBV15
TGTGCCAGCAGGAGGACAGGGGCCAAAAACATTCAGTACTTC | CASRRTGAKNIQYF | TRBJ2-4 | TRBD1 | NA | TRBV28
TGCGCCAGCAGCAAAGGGACTAGCGGAGGCACAGATACGCAGTATTTT | CASSKGTSGGTDTQYF | TRBJ2-3 | TRBD2 | NA | TRBV5-1
TGTGCCAGAACCATTCGGGCAGGCGGCTGCTATGGCTACACCTTC | CARTIRAGGCYGYTF | TRBJ1-2 | NA | NA | TRBV19
TGCGCCAGCAGCTTGGTCGGGGGCCAAGGGGGCGAGCAGTACTTC | CASSLVGGQGGEQYF | TRBJ2-7 | NA | NA | TRBV5-1
TGCGCCAGCAGGTCCGGAACGGCGAACACTGAAGCTTTCTTT | CASRSGTANTEAFF | TRBJ1-1 | NA | NA | TRBV5-1
TGTGCTAGTGGGGGGACAGAGCAGTTCTTC | CASGGTEQFF | TRBJ2-1 | NA | NA | TRBV12-5
TGTGCCAGTAGTATACAGGGGATGCGGGCGGACTCCTACAATGAGCAGTTCTTC | CASSIQGMRADSYNEQFF | TRBJ2-1 | NA | NA | TRBV19
TGCGCCAGCACTGGACTAGCGGGAGGGCCGGGTGAGCAGTTCTTC | CASTGLAGGPGEQFF | TRBJ2-1 | TRBD2 | NA | TRBV5-1
TGTGCCATCAAACGGTTACTAGGAGAACACAATGAGCAGTTCTTC | CAIKRLLGEHNEQFF | TRBJ2-1 | NA | NA | TRBV10-3
TGTGCCAGTAGGAACTCCTACAGGGTTGGGGAGCAGTACTTC | CASRNSYRVGEQYF | TRBJ2-7 | NA | NA | TRBV19
TGTGCCAGCAGACTGACTAGCGGCTCAGAGTTCTTC | CASRLTSGSEFF | TRBJ2-1 | TRBD2 | NA | TRBV6-5
TGTGCCAGCAGCTTGGTAACAGGGGTGAACACCGGGGAGCTGTTTTTT | CASSLVTGVNTGELFF | TRBJ2-2 | TRBD1 | once | TRBV5-8
TGTGCCAGCAGTTTCACCGGGATGGGGGTTTCCGAGCAGTACTTC | CASSFTGMGVSEQYF | TRBJ2-7 | NA | NA | TRBV6-5
TGTGCCAGCAGTCGGGACGCGAACTATGGCTACACCTTC | CASSRDANYGYTF | TRBJ1-2 | NA | few | TRBV25-1
TGTGCCTGGGCGGGACTAGCGAAAAACATTCAGTACTTC | CAWAGLAKNIQYF | TRBJ2-4 | TRBD2 | NA | TRBV30
TGTGCCAGCAGTGAAAGGGGAGTAAGGGGGCAGTTCTTC | CASSERGVRGQFF | TRBJ2-1 | NA | NA | TRBV6-1
TGTGCCAGCAGTTTCGACAGGGTGGGCAATCAGCCCCAGCATTTT | CASSFDRVGNQPQHF | TRBJ1-5 | TRBD1 | NA | TRBV28
TGCGCCAGCACCTACCAGGGGCAGCCCCAGCATTTT | CASTYQGQPQHF | TRBJ1-5 | NA | NA | TRBV10-1
TGTGCCAGCAGCTTGGATTTCCTCGAGCAGTACTTC | CASSLDFLEQYF | TRBJ2-7 | NA | NA | TRBV5-4
TGTGCTAGTGGTCATGGACTAGCGGGAAACGAGCAGTACTTC | CASGHGLAGNEQYF | TRBJ2-7 | TRBD2 | NA | TRBV12-5
TGTGCCAGCAGGGGGGGCATGAACACTGAAGCTTTCTTT | CASRGGMNTEAFF | TRBJ1-1 | NA | NA | TRBV2
TGTGCCAGCAGCAGAGGGGTAACAGGGGCCACTGAAGCTTTCTTT | CASSRGVTGATEAFF | TRBJ1-1 | TRBD1 | few | TRBV9
TGCGCCAGCAGCCAAAAGACAGGGGTGGGTCAGCCCCAGCATTTT | CASSQKTGVGQPQHF | TRBJ1-5 | TRBD1 | NA | TRBV4-1
TGTGCCAGCTCCCAGGCAGGGGTACAACAGCCCCAGCATTTT | CASSQAGVQQPQHF | TRBJ1-5 | NA | NA | TRBV28
TGTGCCAGCAGTTTGGAGTCCCCGGGGACCCAGTACTTC | CASSLESPGTQYF | TRBJ2-5 | NA | NA | TRBV28
TGTGCCAGCAGTTCGGACTCTTCGAGCTACAATGAGCAGTTCTTC | CASSSDSSSYNEQFF | TRBJ2-1 | NA | NA | TRBV6-5
TGTGCCAGCAGTTTGCGGCCCAATACGCAGTATTTT | CASSLRPNTQYF | TRBJ2-3 | NA | NA | TRBV28
TGTGCCAGCAGCTATGACAGAGCCTTCGGCCCCCAGCATTTT | CASSYDRAFGPQHF | TRBJ1-5 | NA | NA | TRBV6-5